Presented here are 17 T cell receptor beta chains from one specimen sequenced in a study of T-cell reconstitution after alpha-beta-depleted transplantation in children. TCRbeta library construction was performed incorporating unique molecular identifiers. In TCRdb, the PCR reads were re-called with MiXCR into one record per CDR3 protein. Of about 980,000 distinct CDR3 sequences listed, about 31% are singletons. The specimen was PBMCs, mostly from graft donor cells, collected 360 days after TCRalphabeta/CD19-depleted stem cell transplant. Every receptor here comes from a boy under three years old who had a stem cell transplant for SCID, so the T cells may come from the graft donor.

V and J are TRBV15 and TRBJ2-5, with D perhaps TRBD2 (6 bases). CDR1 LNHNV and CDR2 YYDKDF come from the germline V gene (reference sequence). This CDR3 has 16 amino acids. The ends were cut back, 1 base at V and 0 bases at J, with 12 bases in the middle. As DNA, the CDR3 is TGTGCCACCAGCAGAGTCCTGGGGGGATACCAAGAGACCCAGTACTTC. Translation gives CATSRVLGGYQETQYF. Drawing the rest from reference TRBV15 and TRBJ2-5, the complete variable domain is DAMVIQNPRYQVTQFGKPVTLSCSQTLNHNVMYWYQQKSSQAPKLLFHYYDKDFNNEADTPDNFQSRRPNTSFCFLDIRSPGLGDTAMYLCATSRVLGGYQETQYFGPGTRLLVL.

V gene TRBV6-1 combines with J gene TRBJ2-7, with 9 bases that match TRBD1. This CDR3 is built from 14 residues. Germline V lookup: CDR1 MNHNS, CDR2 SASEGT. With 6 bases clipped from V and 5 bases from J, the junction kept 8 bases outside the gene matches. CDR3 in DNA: TGTGCCAGCAGCCTTGACAGGGGGAGGAACGAGCAGTACTTC. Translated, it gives CASSLDRGRNEQYF.

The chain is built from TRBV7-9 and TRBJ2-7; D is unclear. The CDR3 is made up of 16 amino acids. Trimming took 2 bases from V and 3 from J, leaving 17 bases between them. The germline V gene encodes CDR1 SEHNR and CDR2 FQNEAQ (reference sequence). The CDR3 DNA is TGTGCCAGCAGCTTATCGACACAGTTCCTCTACTACGAGCAGTACTTC. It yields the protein CASSLSTQFLYYEQYF. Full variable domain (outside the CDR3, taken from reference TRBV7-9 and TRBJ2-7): DTGVSQNPRHKITKRGQNVTFRCDPISEHNRLYWYRQTLGQGPEFLTYFQNEAQLEKSRLLSDRFSAERPKGSFSTLEIQRTEQGDSAMYLCASSLSTQFLYYEQYFGPGTRLTVT.

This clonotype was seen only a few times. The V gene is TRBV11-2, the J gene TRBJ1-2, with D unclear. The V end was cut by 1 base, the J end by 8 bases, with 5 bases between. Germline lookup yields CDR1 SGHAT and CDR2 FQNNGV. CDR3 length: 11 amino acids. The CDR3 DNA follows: TGTGCCAGCAGCTTAGTGTTGGGCTACACCTTC. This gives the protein CASSLVLGYTF.

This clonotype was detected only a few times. In DNA, the CDR3 is TGTGCCAGCAGCCAGGAGGCGCATGGGGGGGCCTACGAGCAGTACTTC. This gives the protein CASSQEAHGGAYEQYF. The chain couples TRBV4-2 to TRBJ2-7; 7 bases match TRBD2. V shed 3 bases, J shed 2 bases, and the junction held 10 bases outside the gene matches. This CDR3 has 16 residues. Germline V CDR1 and CDR2: LGHNA, YNFKEQ.

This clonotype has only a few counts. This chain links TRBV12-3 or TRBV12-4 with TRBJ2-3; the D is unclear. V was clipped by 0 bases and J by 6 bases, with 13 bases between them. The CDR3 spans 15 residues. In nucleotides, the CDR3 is TGTGCCAGCAGTTTAGCAAGCTGGGGTACGGATACGCAGTATTTT. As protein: CASSLASWGTDTQYF.

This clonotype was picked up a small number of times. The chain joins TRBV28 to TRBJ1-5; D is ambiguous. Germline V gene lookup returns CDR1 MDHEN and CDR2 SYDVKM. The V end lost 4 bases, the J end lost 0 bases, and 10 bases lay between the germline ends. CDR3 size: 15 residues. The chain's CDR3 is CASSSRQNSNQPQHF. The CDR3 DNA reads TGTGCCAGCAGTTCCCGGCAGAATAGCAATCAGCCCCAGCATTTT.

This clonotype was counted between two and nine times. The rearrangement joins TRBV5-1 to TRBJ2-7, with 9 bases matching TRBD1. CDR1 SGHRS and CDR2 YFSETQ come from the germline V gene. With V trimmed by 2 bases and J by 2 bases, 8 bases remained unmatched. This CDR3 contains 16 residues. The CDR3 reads CASSFDGTGMTYEQYF. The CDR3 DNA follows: TGCGCCAGCAGCTTTGACGGGACAGGGATGACCTACGAGCAGTACTTC.

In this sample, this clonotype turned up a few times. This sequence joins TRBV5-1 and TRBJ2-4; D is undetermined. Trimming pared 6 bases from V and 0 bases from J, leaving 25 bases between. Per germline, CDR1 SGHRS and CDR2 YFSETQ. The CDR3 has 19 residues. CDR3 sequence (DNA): TGCGCCAGCACCGAAATCATCGAGCAAAGACCAAAAGCCAAAAACATTCAGTACTTC. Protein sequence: CASTEIIEQRPKAKNIQYF. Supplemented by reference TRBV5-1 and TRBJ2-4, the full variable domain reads KAGVTQTPRYLIKTRGQQVTLSCSPISGHRSVSWYQQTPGQGLQFLFEYFSETQRNKGNFPGRFSGRQFSNSRSEMNVSTLELGDSALYLCASTEIIEQRPKAKNIQYFGAGTRLSVL.

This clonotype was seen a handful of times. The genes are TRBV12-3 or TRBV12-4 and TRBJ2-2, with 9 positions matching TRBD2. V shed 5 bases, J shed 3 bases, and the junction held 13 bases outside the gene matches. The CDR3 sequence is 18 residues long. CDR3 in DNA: TGTGCCAGCAGTCTATGGTATTCTAGCGGGATATACACCGGGGAGCTGTTTTTT. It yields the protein CASSLWYSSGIYTGELFF.

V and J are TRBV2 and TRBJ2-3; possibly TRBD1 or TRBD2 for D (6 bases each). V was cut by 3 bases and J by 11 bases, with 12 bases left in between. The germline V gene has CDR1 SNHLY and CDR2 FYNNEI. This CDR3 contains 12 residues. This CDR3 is CASSDSGAGQYF. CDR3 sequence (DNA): TGTGCCAGCAGTGACTCGGGGGCTGGGCAGTATTTT.

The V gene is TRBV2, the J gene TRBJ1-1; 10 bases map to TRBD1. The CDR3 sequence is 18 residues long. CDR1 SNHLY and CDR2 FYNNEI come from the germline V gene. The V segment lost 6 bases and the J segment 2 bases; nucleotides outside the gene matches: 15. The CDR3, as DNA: TGTGCCAGCAGAGTACCGGACAGGGGGAAAAGTCTTAACACTGAAGCTTTCTTT. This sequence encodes CASRVPDRGKSLNTEAFF.

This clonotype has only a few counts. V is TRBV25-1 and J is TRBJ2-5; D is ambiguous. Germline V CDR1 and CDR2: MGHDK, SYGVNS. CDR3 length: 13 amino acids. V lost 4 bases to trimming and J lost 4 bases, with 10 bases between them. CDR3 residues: CASSGTFLETQYF. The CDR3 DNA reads TGTGCCAGCAGTGGAACTTTTTTAGAGACCCAGTACTTC.

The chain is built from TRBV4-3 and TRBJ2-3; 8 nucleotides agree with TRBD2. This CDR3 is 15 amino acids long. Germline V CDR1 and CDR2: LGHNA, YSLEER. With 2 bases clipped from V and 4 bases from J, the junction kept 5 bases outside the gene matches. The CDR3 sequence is CASSQYGGASDTQYF. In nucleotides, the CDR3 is TGCGCCAGCAGCCAATACGGGGGGGCGTCAGATACGCAGTATTTT.

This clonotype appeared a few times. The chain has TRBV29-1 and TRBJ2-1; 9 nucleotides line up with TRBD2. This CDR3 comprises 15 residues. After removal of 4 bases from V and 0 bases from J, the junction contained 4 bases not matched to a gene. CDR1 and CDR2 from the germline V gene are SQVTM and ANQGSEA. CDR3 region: CSVAVAGDSYNEQFF. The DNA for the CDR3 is TGCAGCGTTGCGGTAGCGGGAGACTCCTACAATGAGCAGTTCTTC.

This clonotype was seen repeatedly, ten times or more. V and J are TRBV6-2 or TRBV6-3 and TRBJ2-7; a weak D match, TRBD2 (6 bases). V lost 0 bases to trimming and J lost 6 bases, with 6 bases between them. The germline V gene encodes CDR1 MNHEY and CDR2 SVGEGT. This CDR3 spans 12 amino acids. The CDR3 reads CASSYSGGEQYF. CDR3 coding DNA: TGTGCCAGCAGTTACTCGGGGGGCGAGCAGTACTTC.

The CDR3: CASSLEHNIKNIQYF. CDR3 DNA sequence: TGTGCCAGCAGCTTGGAGCACAATATAAAAAACATTCAGTACTTC. The V and J genes are TRBV5-6 and TRBJ2-4; D gene unclear. The V end lost 0 bases, the J end lost 4 bases, and 11 bases lay between the germline ends. Germline V gene lookup returns CDR1 SGHDT and CDR2 YYEEEE. This CDR3 has 15 residues. The whole variable domain, remainder taken from reference TRBV5-6 and TRBJ2-4, is DAGVTQSPTHLIKTRGQQVTLRCSPKSGHDTVSWYQQALGQGPQFIFQYYEEEERQRGNFPDRFSGHQFPNYSSELNVNALLLGDSALYLCASSLEHNIKNIQYFGAGTRLSVL.